Here is one TCR beta chain with its context. The identical CDR3 is also encoded by other nucleotide sequences in the sample. The data originate from a study of blood T cell repertoires in COVID-19. Unmatched junction bases numbered 10, after V lost 4 bases and J lost 4 bases. The CDR3 sequence is 16 residues long. Germline lookup yields CDR1 SGHTA and CDR2 FQGTGA. The assay was immunoSEQ multiplex PCR, and TCRdb's table has in-frame clones only and misses some. The table shows roughly 190,000 clones, with roughly four fifths occurring only once. Material: peripheral blood. The chain recombines TRBV7-3 with TRBJ2-3; 8 bases map to TRBD2. This TCR derives from a human donor with acute or convalescent COVID-19. The donor label of this sample is uncertain. The DNA for the CDR3 is TGTGCCAGCAGCTCCGGACTAGCTGGGAGCGCAGATACGCAGTATTTT. Protein product: CASSSGLAGSADTQYF.